The 30 T cell receptor beta chains given below trace back to one sample, sequenced in a study of cytomegalovirus exposure and HLA in healthy donors. Primers for the PCR totalled 60 Vbeta and 13 Jbeta. Using immunoSEQ multiplex PCR, the repertoire was profiled, and TCRdb retains in-frame clones only, with some absent. The data show 150,000 or so clones, approximately 74% seen once. Input material: PBMCs. The receptors originated from a man younger than 35 in good health and CMV-seronegative.

V gene TRBV10-1 combines with J gene TRBJ2-3, with D perhaps TRBD2 (6 bases). The CDR3 is 15 residues long. Looked up from germline, CDR1 is WNHNN and CDR2 is SYGVQD (reference sequence). The V end lost 5 bases, the J end lost 2 bases, and 14 bases lay between the germline ends. The CDR3 region has the DNA TGCGCCAGCAGTTGGGGGACGGGGGACACAGATACGCAGTATTTT. Translating it yields CASSWGTGDTDTQYF.

The chain links TRBV4-1 to TRBJ2-7, with 7 bases lining up with TRBD1. In germline, CDR1 is MGHRA, CDR2 YSYEKL. The CDR3 spans 13 residues. Germline trimming cut 2 bases from V and 12 bases from J; bases unmatched to any gene: 10. The chain's CDR3 is CASSQFGQATLYF. CDR3 coding DNA: TGCGCCAGCAGCCAATTTGGACAGGCGACCCTGTACTTC.

There are a few counts of this clone. This rearrangement joins TRBV6-6 to TRBJ2-1; D is possibly TRBD1 (6 bases). CDR3 length: 13 residues. V was trimmed by 0 bases and J by 10 bases, leaving 10 bases between them. Looked up from germline, CDR1 is MNHNY and CDR2 is SVGAGI (reference sequence). CDR3 sequence reads: CASSYSQGKEQFF. DNA of the CDR3: TGTGCCAGCAGTTACTCGCAGGGGAAGGAGCAGTTCTTC.

The chain links TRBV18 to TRBJ2-5; TRBD1 aligns across 7 bases. CDR1 and CDR2 from the germline V gene are KGHSH and LQKENI. This CDR3 spans 15 amino acids. The V gene end was trimmed by 3 bases and the J gene end by 2 bases; junction bases not matched to a gene: 6. CDR3: CASSPLQGVQETQYF. In nucleotides, the CDR3 is TGTGCCAGCTCACCGCTGCAGGGGGTTCAAGAGACCCAGTACTTC.

The genes are TRBV7-6 and TRBJ2-2, with 8 bases identical to TRBD2. The CDR3 loop spans 15 amino acids. The ends lost 1 base at V and 5 bases at J; junction bases unmatched: 3. The germline V gene encodes CDR1 SGHVS and CDR2 FNYEAQ. CDR3 sequence: CASSLGGGLTGELFF. The CDR3 DNA reads TGTGCCAGCAGCTTAGGCGGGGGGTTGACCGGGGAGCTGTTTTTT.

This clone turned up a few times. This chain joins TRBV13 and TRBJ1-5; D ambiguous. The length of the CDR3 is 16 residues. In germline, CDR1 is PRHDT, CDR2 FYEKMQ (reference sequence). Trimming shortened V by 11 bases and J by 2 bases, and 22 bases separated the two germline ends. The CDR3 DNA reads as TGTGCCGGAACCCCGTGCGGGGAAGATTGCAATCAGCCCCAGCATTTT. Its protein product is CAGTPCGEDCNQPQHF.

The V call is TRBV5-1, the J call TRBJ2-3, with a tentative D call TRBD1 (5 bases). Germline V gene lookup returns CDR1 SGHRS and CDR2 YFSETQ. V gave up 0 bases and J gave up 4 bases, with 6 bases separating them. This CDR3 spans 13 amino acids. CDR3 DNA sequence: TGCGCCAGCAGCTTGGACAGGCCAGATACGCAGTATTTT. Its protein is CASSLDRPDTQYF.

The V gene is TRBV2, the J gene TRBJ1-5; TRBD1 matches at 7 bases. The CDR3 runs to 13 residues. Germline CDR1 reads SNHLY; CDR2 reads FYNNEI. Trimming removed 11 bases from V and 4 bases from J; junction bases left unmatched: 8. The CDR3 DNA reads as TGTGCCTGGGGGACAGACTTAAATCAGCCCCAGCATTTT. Encoded protein: CAWGTDLNQPQHF.

V gene TRBV28 combines with J gene TRBJ1-4; 8 bases agree with TRBD1. CDR3 length equals 15 residues. CDR1 and CDR2 from the germline V gene are MDHEN and SYDVKM. V trimming: 4 bases; J trimming: 5 bases; junction bases outside the gene matches: 6. As DNA, the CDR3 is TGTGCCAGCAGTTCCATGACAGGGGCCAATGAAAAACTGTTTTTT. Protein: CASSSMTGANEKLFF.

The genes are TRBV27 and TRBJ2-1; tentatively, D is TRBD1 (6 bases). V was clipped by 7 bases and J by 6 bases, with 7 bases between them. CDR1 MNHEY and CDR2 SMNVEV come from the germline V gene (reference sequence). The CDR3 sequence is 11 residues long. CDR3 residues: CASIRGNEQFF. The DNA for the CDR3 is TGTGCCAGCATCAGGGGCAATGAGCAGTTCTTC.

V usage is TRBV4-2 and J usage is TRBJ2-7, with a tentative D call TRBD2 (6 bases). CDR1 is LGHNA and CDR2 is YNFKEQ in the germline V gene. This CDR3 is built from 14 residues. The V end lost 2 bases, the J end lost 3 bases, and 11 bases lay between the germline ends. CDR3 protein: CASSQPTSNYEQYF. In DNA, the CDR3 is TGTGCCAGCAGCCAACCCACTAGCAACTACGAGCAGTACTTC.

This clone has just a few counts. This chain connects TRBV29-1 to TRBJ1-1; 7 bases fit TRBD1. Germline V gives CDR1 SQVTM, CDR2 ANQGSEA. The CDR3 spans 12 residues. V gave up 7 bases and J gave up 4 bases; unmatched junction bases: 6. The CDR3 coding sequence is TGCAGCGACCTTCCAGGGGGCACTGAAGCTTTCTTT. This gives the protein CSDLPGGTEAFF.

This clone was observed once. The rearrangement links TRBV11-2 to TRBJ1-1, with D unclear. Germline CDR1 and CDR2: SGHAT and FQNNGV. CDR3 length: 13 amino acids. V was pared by 0 bases and J by 6 bases, with 8 bases between. CDR3 DNA sequence: TGTGCCAGCAGCTTAGACAGGATCGCTGAAGCTTTCTTT. It specifies CASSLDRIAEAFF.

This chain uses TRBV4-2 with TRBJ1-5; D call uncertain. Germline loops: CDR1 LGHNA, CDR2 YNFKEQ. The CDR3 sequence is 16 residues long. Trimming removed 7 bases at V and 3 bases at J, with 19 bases between. CDR3 sequence reads: CASTPTLGGNNQPQHF. The CDR3 DNA sequence: TGTGCCAGCACCCCAACGCTCGGAGGGAACAATCAGCCCCAGCATTTT.

J is TRBJ2-5 and V is TRBV19; TRBD2 matches at 13 bases. Unmatched junction bases numbered 5, after V lost 5 bases and J lost 2 bases. There are 16 residues in the CDR3. Germline V gene sequence: CDR1 LNHDA, CDR2 SQIVND (reference sequence). The CDR3, as DNA: TGTGCCAGTAGTGCCTCGGGACTAGCGGGGCAAGAGACCCAGTACTTC. This translates into CASSASGLAGQETQYF.

The chain links TRBV5-6 to TRBJ2-7; the match to TRBD1 covers 9 bases. CDR1 is SGHDT and CDR2 is YYEEEE in the germline V gene. The V and J ends lost 2 bases and 7 bases, in that order; junction bases with no gene match: 7. The CDR3 has 14 residues. The CDR3 protein is CASSFGQGTREQYF. The CDR3 DNA sequence: TGTGCCAGCAGCTTTGGACAGGGGACGCGGGAGCAGTACTTC.

This chain links TRBV18 with TRBJ2-1, with D perhaps matching TRBD2 (6 bases). CDR3 length: 13 residues. V was shortened by 3 bases and J by 7 bases, with 10 bases between the two germline ends. CDR1 and CDR2 from the germline V gene are KGHSH and LQKENI. CDR3 in amino acids: CASSPTGLNEQFF. CDR3 coding DNA: TGTGCCAGCTCACCTACCGGACTAAATGAGCAGTTCTTC.

The chain links TRBV11-3 to TRBJ2-1, with D possibly TRBD1 on 6 matching bases. CDR1 is SGHNT and CDR2 is YENEEA in the germline V gene. This CDR3 region has 15 residues. V lost 1 base to trimming and J lost 7 bases, with 14 bases between them. In nucleotides, the CDR3 is TGTGCCAGCAGCTTAGCAGGGGCTCAGTCAAATGAGCAGTTCTTC. It codes for CASSLAGAQSNEQFF.

This clone was seen a handful of times. The genes are TRBV6-1 and TRBJ2-1; D perhaps matches TRBD1 (5 bases). The CDR3 covers 15 residues. V was shortened by 2 bases and J by 0 bases, with 8 bases between the two germline ends. Germline V gives CDR1 MNHNS, CDR2 SASEGT. The CDR3 DNA sequence: TGTGCCAGCAGTGAACAGGGAAGCTCCTACAATGAGCAGTTCTTC. Translating it yields CASSEQGSSYNEQFF.

The table lists this clone with a few counts. The chain combines TRBV10-2 with TRBJ2-3; 8 nucleotides line up with TRBD1. The CDR3 runs 14 residues. Trimming took 8 bases from V and 3 from J; bases not matched to a gene: 7. In germline, CDR1 is WSHSY, CDR2 SAAADI. The CDR3 sequence: CASELNRGTDTQYF. Written as DNA, the CDR3 is TGCGCCAGCGAACTGAACAGGGGGACAGATACGCAGTATTTT.

There are a few counts of this clone. The rearrangement uses TRBV11-2 and TRBJ2-2; the D gene is possibly TRBD1 (6 bases). V lost 2 bases, J lost 0 bases, and 10 bases lay in between. CDR1 and CDR2 (germline): SGHAT, FQNNGV. The CDR3 runs to 16 residues. Here the CDR3 DNA reads TGTGCCAGCAGCTTATTAACAGGGCCGAACACCGGGGAGCTGTTTTTT. As protein: CASSLLTGPNTGELFF.

This clone came up once. The V call is TRBV5-1, the J call TRBJ1-1, with D unclear. CDR3 size: 15 residues. Germline V lookup: CDR1 SGHRS, CDR2 YFSETQ. Trimming cost V 3 bases and J 4 bases, with 16 bases left between them. This chain's CDR3 is CASSSNTILGTEAFF. The CDR3, as DNA: TGCGCCAGCAGCTCTAACACTATTTTGGGCACTGAAGCTTTCTTT.

The V call is TRBV5-1, the J call TRBJ2-5; D is uncertain. The CDR3 length is 15 residues. The germline CDR1 and CDR2 sequences are SGHRS and YFSETQ. V was pared by 3 bases and J by 0 bases, with 12 bases between. The chain's CDR3 is CASSSLSRYQETQYF. The CDR3 DNA sequence: TGCGCCAGCAGCTCCCTGAGTCGGTACCAAGAGACCCAGTACTTC.

This clone showed up just a few times. Other nucleotide sequences from this sample produce the same CDR3. The rearrangement uses TRBV7-8 and TRBJ1-1, with TRBD1 matching over 7 bases. Trimming removed 1 base from V and 3 bases from J; junction bases left unmatched: 5. Germline V CDR1 and CDR2: SGHVS, FQNEAQ. The length of the CDR3 is 15 residues. CDR3 in DNA: TGTGCCAGCAGCTTAGTTCCAGGGGGTGACACTGAAGCTTTCTTT. Protein product: CASSLVPGGDTEAFF.

This chain links TRBV7-8 with TRBJ1-3, with a weak D call TRBD1 (5 bases). Trimming removed 1 base at V and 3 bases at J, with 7 bases between. Per the germline V gene, CDR1 is SGHVS and CDR2 is FQNEAQ. The CDR3 is 14 residues long. CDR3 sequence reads: CASSLVQGGNTIYF. DNA of the CDR3: TGTGCCAGCAGCTTAGTGCAGGGTGGAAACACCATATATTTT.

V is TRBV9 and J is TRBJ1-4, with D hard to call. Germline CDR1 SGDLS, CDR2 YYNGEE. The ends were cut back, 4 bases at V and 5 bases at J, with 9 bases in the middle. The CDR3 has 13 residues. The CDR3 protein is CASSLRLNEKLFF. CDR3 sequence (DNA): TGTGCCAGCAGCCTCCGTCTAAATGAAAAACTGTTTTTT.

The rearrangement joins TRBV9 to TRBJ1-2; D unresolved. Germline loops: CDR1 SGDLS, CDR2 YYNGEE. The V end was cut by 1 base, the J end by 6 bases, with 13 bases between. This CDR3 region has 14 residues. The CDR3 sequence: CASSVSGGGNGYTF. CDR3 coding DNA: TGTGCCAGCAGCGTAAGTGGAGGAGGGAATGGCTACACCTTC. The full variable domain, completed using reference TRBV9 and TRBJ1-2, is DSGVTQTPKHLITATGQRVTLRCSPRSGDLSVYWYQQSLDQGLQFLIQYYNGEERAKGNILERFSAQQFPDLHSELNLSSLELGDSALYFCASSVSGGGNGYTFGSGTRLTVV.

Regarding this clone: The junction departs from the called germline gene at one end, perhaps through a read error. This rearrangement joins TRBV2 to TRBJ2-6; TRBD1 matches 8 bases. This CDR3 comprises 14 residues. Germline assignment: CDR1 SNHLY and CDR2 FYNNEI. The CDR3 bases are TGTGCCAGCAATCAGGGGGCTGGGGCCAACGGCCTGACTTTC. Translating it yields CASNQGAGANGLTF. Full variable domain (outside the CDR3, taken from reference TRBV2 and TRBJ2-6): EPEVTQTPSHQVTQMGQEVILRCVPISNHLYFYWYRQILGQKVEFLVSFYNNEISEKSEIFDDQFSVERPDGSNFTLKIRSTKLEDSAMYFCASNQGAGANGLTFGAGSRLTVL.

V gene TRBV6-5 combines with J gene TRBJ2-3; 14 positions match TRBD2. Germline CDR1 is MNHEY and CDR2 is SVGAGI. The CDR3 loop spans 15 amino acids. Trimming removed 4 bases from V and 6 bases from J; junction bases left unmatched: 3. CDR3: CASSSTSGGADTQYF. The CDR3 nucleotides read TGTGCCAGCAGTTCGACTAGCGGGGGGGCGGATACGCAGTATTTT.

The chain is built from TRBV29-1 and TRBJ1-5; maybe TRBD1 (5 bases). In germline, CDR1 is SQVTM, CDR2 ANQGSEA. This CDR3 is built from 13 residues. V lost 3 bases and J lost 3, with 9 bases in between. As DNA, the CDR3 is TGCAGCGTTGACGCAGGGAACAATCAGCCCCAGCATTTT. Protein: CSVDAGNNQPQHF. Full variable domain (remainder filled in from reference TRBV29-1 and TRBJ1-5): SAVISQKPSRDICQRGTSLTIQCQVDSQVTMMFWYRQQPGQSLTLIATANQGSEATYESGFVIDKFPISRPNLTFSTLTVSNMSPEDSSIYLCSVDAGNNQPQHFGDGTRLSIL.